The T cell receptor beta chain described here comes from a study of post-analysis software for immune sequencing data. Findings of the study overall: Compared with controls, patients had more of five or six TRBV segments, including TRBV5-6, TRBV5-1 and TRBV20-1. Those samples that were prepared in the same batch co-clustered strongly by F measure. Significantly decreased normalized Chao1 diversity was recorded for multiple sclerosis patients relative to controls.

Unique molecular identifiers tagged the TCR beta cDNA libraries. TCRdb used MiXCR to reprocess the PCR reads, holding one entry per CDR3 protein. In the table there are about 820,000 distinct CDR3 sequences, 53% of which are singletons. The CDR3 extends over 17 amino acids. Germline V gives CDR1 SGHTA, CDR2 FQGTGA. The V end was cut by 3 bases, the J end by 4 bases, with 19 bases between. Regarding this clonotype: The target antigen is unknown.

This TCR came from a girl aged 5-17 years with multiple sclerosis. Sequencing input: blood. The chain links TRBV7-3 to TRBJ2-1, with D possibly called TRBD1 or TRBD2 (7 bases each). DNA for the CDR3: TGTGCCAGCAGCTTGGACGGGGGGACAGACCCGTACAATGAGCAGTTCTTC. It specifies CASSLDGGTDPYNEQFF.